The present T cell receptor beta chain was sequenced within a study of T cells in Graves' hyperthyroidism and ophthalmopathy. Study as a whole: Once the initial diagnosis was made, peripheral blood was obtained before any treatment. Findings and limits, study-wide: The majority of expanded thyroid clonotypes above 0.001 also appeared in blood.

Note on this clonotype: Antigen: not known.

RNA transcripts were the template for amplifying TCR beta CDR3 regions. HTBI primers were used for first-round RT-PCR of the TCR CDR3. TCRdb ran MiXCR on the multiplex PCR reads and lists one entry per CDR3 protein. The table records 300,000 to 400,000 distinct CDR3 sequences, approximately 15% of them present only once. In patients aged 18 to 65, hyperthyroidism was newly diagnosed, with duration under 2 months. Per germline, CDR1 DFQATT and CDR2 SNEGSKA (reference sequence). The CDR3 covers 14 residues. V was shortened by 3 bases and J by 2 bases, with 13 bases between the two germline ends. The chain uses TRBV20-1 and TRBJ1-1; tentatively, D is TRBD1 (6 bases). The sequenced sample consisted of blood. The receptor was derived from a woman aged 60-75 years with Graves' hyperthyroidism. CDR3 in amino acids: CSARGGQFNTEAFF. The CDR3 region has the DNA TGCAGTGCTAGGGGGGGACAATTCAACACTGAAGCTTTCTTT.